This T cell receptor (beta chain) derives from a study of beta chain features in type 1 diabetes. Overall study: Age, gender and cell yields were alike across patients and healthy donors.

Sorted populations all exceeded 95% purity. With regard to this clone: Antigen unknown.

Expressed TCRB transcripts were sequenced because the isolated RNA had all been reverse transcribed beforehand. TCRdb keeps only in-frame clones here, not all; method: immunoSEQ multiplex PCR. The top ten hold over 5.5% of the sample, which has under 400,000 clones, 12% to 15% seen once. General study points: Across all four CD4+ subsets, people with type 1 diabetes showed modestly shorter TCRB CDR3s.

The CDR3 is 17 amino acids. Germline V gives CDR1 SGHNT, CDR2 YENEEA. V lost 5 bases and J lost 4; bases outside the gene matches: 10. The V and J genes are TRBV11-3 and TRBJ2-1; TRBD2 aligns across 11 bases. Specimen: central memory CD4+ T cells from blood. This sequence originates from a man between 25 and 39 years old in good health. The CDR3 reads CASSRFSLAGEYNEQFF. CDR3 DNA: TGTGCCAGCAGCCGATTCTCACTAGCGGGGGAATACAATGAGCAGTTCTTC.